These 6 T cell receptor beta chains were sequenced from one sample in a study of beta chain features in type 1 diabetes. Study observations and caveats: A moderate, significant TCRB CDR3 shortening appeared in type 1 diabetes across four CD4+ subsets.

No antigen is known for these receptors. The whole isolated RNA underwent reverse transcription, so sequencing captured expressed TCRB transcripts. This table comes from immunoSEQ multiplex PCR, and its TCRdb copy is limited to in-frame clones, with some not included. The sample lists 300,000 to 350,000 clones; roughly 12% were seen once. Sequencing was done on a sample of naive CD4+ T cells from blood. These receptor sequences come from a woman aged 18-29 years with type 1 diabetes.

The chain links TRBV7-2 to TRBJ2-7, with 7 bases that match TRBD1. The CDR3 covers 16 residues. Germline lookup yields CDR1 SGHTA and CDR2 FQGNSA. Germline trimming cut 1 base from V and 3 bases from J; bases unmatched to any gene: 9. For the CDR3, the DNA is TGTGCCAGCAGCTTAGGATCAGGGGGTGGACGCTACGAGCAGTACGTC. Protein sequence: CASSLGSGGGRYEQYV.

This clone has only one observation. The CDR3 sequence: CAWSETGSYQPQHF. CDR3 in DNA: TGTGCCTGGAGTGAAACAGGTTCCTATCAGCCCCAGCATTTT. J is TRBJ1-5 and V is TRBV30; D might be TRBD1 (5 bases). Trimming took off 1 base at V and 5 bases at J, with 12 bases between the two ends. The CDR3 totals 14 residues. Germline V lookup: CDR1 GTSNPN, CDR2 SVGIG (reference sequence).

This clone occurred a few times. The chain combines TRBV7-2 with TRBJ1-2; D is perhaps TRBD1 (5 bases). CDR3 length: 12 amino acids. The V end lost 2 bases, the J end lost 7 bases, and 8 bases lay between the germline ends. Germline V CDR1 and CDR2: SGHTA, FQGNSA. The CDR3 protein is CASSLRGGGYTF. CDR3 nucleotide sequence: TGTGCCAGCAGCTTAAGGGGTGGTGGCTACACCTTC.

This clone was counted only a few times. CDR3 DNA: TGTGCCAGCAGCTGGGGACAGGGTGAAGAGACCCAGTACTTC. Translated: CASSWGQGEETQYF. The rearrangement joins TRBV13 to TRBJ2-5, with TRBD1 matching over 9 bases. CDR1 and CDR2 (germline): PRHDT, FYEKMQ (reference sequence). The CDR3 length is 14 residues. Losses at the gene ends were 4 bases for V and 3 bases for J; bases not matched to a gene: 3.

The chain has TRBV28 and TRBJ2-3; 7 bases are a match to TRBD1. Per germline, CDR1 MDHEN and CDR2 SYDVKM. The CDR3 loop spans 13 amino acids. Losses at the gene ends were 4 bases for V and 6 bases for J; bases not matched to a gene: 4. CDR3 amino acids: CASSSGQMDTQYF. CDR3 DNA sequence: TGTGCCAGCAGTTCGGGACAGATGGATACGCAGTATTTT.

This rearrangement joins TRBV30 to TRBJ1-1; unclear D gene. The V and J ends lost 8 bases and 6 bases respectively, with 13 bases between them. Germline CDR1 and CDR2: GTSNPN and SVGIG (reference sequence). This CDR3 spans 11 amino acids. The CDR3 reads CAQSYGAEAFF. For the CDR3, the DNA is TGTGCCCAAAGCTACGGTGCTGAAGCTTTCTTT.